These T cell receptor beta chains were read from a single sample in a study of identical twins. In TCRdb, the 5' RACE reads were re-called with MiXCR into one record per CDR3 protein. The sample has under 300,000 distinct CDR3 sequences, about 8.5% seen once; the top ten hold 2.5% to 3.5%. These sequences were also reported in another study, on yellow fever vaccine responses in identical twins.

The sequenced sample was CD8+ T cells sorted from blood. These receptors all stem from a woman aged 18-29 years in good health. Each CDR3 is given with its conserved first and last residue. Fields, in order: clone size, V gene, D gene, J gene, CDR3 protein, CDR3 DNA. D genes are given only for firm matches. Not every row has a clone size; where given, it reads once, few, many or a size class.

clone size: few; V gene: TRBV7-9; D gene: .; J gene: TRBJ2-7; CDR3 protein: CASSEYRDNYYEQYF; CDR3 DNA: TGTGCCAGCAGCGAATACCGGGACAACTACTACGAGCAGTACTTC
clone size: few; V gene: TRBV4-3; D gene: TRBD2; J gene: TRBJ2-7; CDR3 protein: CASSQEVSSGTYEQYF; CDR3 DNA: TGCGCCAGCAGCCAAGAGGTTTCTAGCGGGACGTACGAGCAGTACTTC
clone size: .; V gene: TRBV4-3; D gene: TRBD2; J gene: TRBJ2-1; CDR3 protein: CASSQDRLAGGIYEQFF; CDR3 DNA: TGCGCCAGCAGCCAAGATCGGCTAGCGGGAGGGATATATGAGCAGTTCTTC
clone size: few; V gene: TRBV7-9; D gene: .; J gene: TRBJ1-5; CDR3 protein: CASSSLLGNQPQHF; CDR3 DNA: TGTGCCAGCAGCTCATTGTTAGGCAATCAGCCCCAGCATTTT
clone size: few; V gene: TRBV6-5; D gene: .; J gene: TRBJ2-2; CDR3 protein: CASSYIGELFF; CDR3 DNA: TGTGCCAGCAGTTACATCGGGGAGCTGTTTTTT
clone size: few; V gene: TRBV27; D gene: TRBD1; J gene: TRBJ2-5; CDR3 protein: CASIPDRERTQYF; CDR3 DNA: TGTGCCAGCATTCCGGACAGGGAAAGGACCCAGTACTTC
clone size: many; V gene: TRBV4-3; D gene: .; J gene: TRBJ2-1; CDR3 protein: CASSLGGGPQYNEQFF; CDR3 DNA: TGCGCCAGCAGCCTAGGGGGGGGACCTCAATACAATGAGCAGTTCTTC
clone size: many; V gene: TRBV5-1; D gene: TRBD1; J gene: TRBJ2-7; CDR3 protein: CASSSYRGDSYEQYF; CDR3 DNA: TGCGCCAGCAGCTCATACAGGGGCGACTCCTACGAGCAGTACTTC
clone size: many; V gene: TRBV10-3; D gene: .; J gene: TRBJ2-3; CDR3 protein: CAISESSRRASTDTQYF; CDR3 DNA: TGTGCCATCAGTGAGAGTTCGCGGCGGGCTAGCACAGATACGCAGTATTTT
clone size: few; V gene: TRBV27; D gene: .; J gene: TRBJ1-4; CDR3 protein: CASSPFAGANEKLFF; CDR3 DNA: TGTGCCAGCAGTCCCTTCGCAGGGGCTAATGAAAAACTGTTTTTT
clone size: .; V gene: TRBV7-9; D gene: .; J gene: TRBJ1-3; CDR3 protein: CASSGTSGNTIYF; CDR3 DNA: TGTGCCAGCAGCGGGACCTCTGGAAACACCATATATTTT
clone size: .; V gene: TRBV4-3; D gene: .; J gene: TRBJ2-7; CDR3 protein: CASSQDRGRGEQYF; CDR3 DNA: TGCGCCAGCAGCCAAGATAGGGGCAGGGGCGAGCAGTACTTC
clone size: many; V gene: TRBV10-3; D gene: .; J gene: TRBJ1-1; CDR3 protein: CAISEYGDNTEAFF; CDR3 DNA: TGTGCCATCAGTGAGTATGGGGACAACACTGAAGCTTTCTTT
clone size: many; V gene: TRBV5-1; D gene: .; J gene: TRBJ2-1; CDR3 protein: CASSLDGLAQFF; CDR3 DNA: TGCGCCAGCAGCTTGGATGGCTTGGCGCAGTTCTTC
clone size: .; V gene: TRBV7-9; D gene: .; J gene: TRBJ2-7; CDR3 protein: CASSEGISGTFYEQYF; CDR3 DNA: TGTGCCAGCAGCGAAGGCATTTCAGGAACATTCTACGAGCAGTACTTC
clone size: many; V gene: TRBV9; D gene: TRBD1; J gene: TRBJ2-7; CDR3 protein: CASSVSRGTGTYEQYF; CDR3 DNA: TGTGCCAGCAGCGTAAGCCGCGGGACAGGCACCTACGAGCAGTACTTC
clone size: few; V gene: TRBV6-2/TRBV6-3; D gene: .; J gene: TRBJ2-1; CDR3 protein: CASGFTGSYNEQFF; CDR3 DNA: TGTGCCAGCGGCTTCACAGGCTCCTACAATGAGCAGTTCTTC
clone size: many; V gene: TRBV27; D gene: .; J gene: TRBJ1-2; CDR3 protein: CASSAQGPNGYTF; CDR3 DNA: TGTGCCAGCAGTGCCCAGGGACCAAACGGCTACACCTTC
clone size: .; V gene: TRBV6-5; D gene: .; J gene: TRBJ2-7; CDR3 protein: CASSNTAGTYEQYF; CDR3 DNA: TGTGCCAGCAGTAACACTGCGGGCACCTACGAGCAGTACTTC
clone size: few; V gene: TRBV20-1; D gene: TRBD2; J gene: TRBJ2-7; CDR3 protein: CSARDQAGATYEQYF; CDR3 DNA: TGCAGTGCTAGGGACCAAGCGGGAGCCACCTACGAGCAGTACTTC
clone size: .; V gene: TRBV4-1; D gene: .; J gene: TRBJ2-1; CDR3 protein: CASSQAPRGEQFF; CDR3 DNA: TGCGCCAGCAGCCAAGCCCCGAGGGGTGAGCAGTTCTTC
clone size: many; V gene: TRBV24-1; D gene: TRBD1; J gene: TRBJ2-7; CDR3 protein: CATSDSRDRISYEQYF; CDR3 DNA: TGTGCCACCAGTGATTCCCGGGACAGGATCTCCTACGAGCAGTACTTC
clone size: many; V gene: TRBV2; D gene: .; J gene: TRBJ2-1; CDR3 protein: CASSGGSSYNEQFF; CDR3 DNA: TGTGCCAGCAGTGGGGGGAGCTCCTACAATGAGCAGTTCTTC
clone size: few; V gene: TRBV5-1; D gene: .; J gene: TRBJ2-3; CDR3 protein: CASSFGQTPSTDTQYF; CDR3 DNA: TGCGCCAGCAGCTTTGGGCAGACACCGAGCACAGATACGCAGTATTTT
clone size: .; V gene: TRBV13; D gene: .; J gene: TRBJ1-1; CDR3 protein: CASSPAERTEAFF; CDR3 DNA: TGTGCCAGCAGCCCGGCCGAACGCACTGAAGCTTTCTTT